The clone carrying this T cell receptor beta chain was observed once. Trimming pared 0 bases from V and 10 bases from J, leaving 15 bases between. This CDR3 contains 14 residues. From germline, CDR1 is LNHNV and CDR2 YYDKDF (reference sequence). This entry is derived from a study of blood T cell repertoires in COVID-19. Study details: Sample material is recorded as cDNA or gDNA derived from T cells, B-cell-depleted T cells, or PBMCs.

Someone with COVID-19 had been met by exposed participants within 2 weeks before study entry. Some clones are missing from TCRdb's copy, which holds only in-frame ones; the method was immunoSEQ multiplex PCR. Of about 210,000 clones listed, roughly 90% are singletons. The genes are TRBV15 and TRBJ1-1; D may be TRBD1 (5 bases). The sequenced sample was PBMCs or T cells enriched from blood (not recorded which). The TCR originated in a woman aged 25-40 years who had been exposed to COVID-19. The CDR3: CATSRDYGASVAFF. The CDR3 coding sequence is TGTGCCACCAGCAGAGATTATGGGGCTTCGGTAGCTTTCTTT.